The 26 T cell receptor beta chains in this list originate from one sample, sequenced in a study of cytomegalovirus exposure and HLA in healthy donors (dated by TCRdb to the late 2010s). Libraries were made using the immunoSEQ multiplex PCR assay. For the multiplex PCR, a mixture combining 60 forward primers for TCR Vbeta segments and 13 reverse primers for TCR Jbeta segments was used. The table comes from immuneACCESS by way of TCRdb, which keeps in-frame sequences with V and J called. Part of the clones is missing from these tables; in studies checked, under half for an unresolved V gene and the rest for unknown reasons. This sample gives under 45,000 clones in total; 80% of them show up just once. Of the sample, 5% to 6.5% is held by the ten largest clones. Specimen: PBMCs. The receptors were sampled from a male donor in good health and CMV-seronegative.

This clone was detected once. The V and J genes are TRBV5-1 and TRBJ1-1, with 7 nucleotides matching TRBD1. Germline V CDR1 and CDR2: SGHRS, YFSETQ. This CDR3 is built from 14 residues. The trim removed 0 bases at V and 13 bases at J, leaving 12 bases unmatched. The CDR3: CASSLDRGFRKGFF. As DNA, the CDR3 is TGCGCCAGCAGCTTGGACAGGGGTTTCCGGAAGGGTTTCTTT. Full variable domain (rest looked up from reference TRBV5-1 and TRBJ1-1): KAGVTQTPRYLIKTRGQQVTLSCSPISGHRSVSWYQQTPGQGLQFLFEYFSETQRNKGNFPGRFSGRQFSNSRSEMNVSTLELGDSALYLCASSLDRGFRKGFFGQGTRLTVV.

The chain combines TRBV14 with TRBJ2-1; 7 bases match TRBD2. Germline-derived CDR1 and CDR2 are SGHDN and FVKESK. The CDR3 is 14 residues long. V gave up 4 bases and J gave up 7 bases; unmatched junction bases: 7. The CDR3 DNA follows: TGTGCCAGCAGCCTCCGGACTAGTTTTAATGAGCAGTTCTTC. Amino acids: CASSLRTSFNEQFF. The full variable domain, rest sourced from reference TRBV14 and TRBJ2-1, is EAGVTQFPSHSVIEKGQTVTLRCDPISGHDNLYWYRRVMGKEIKFLLHFVKESKQDESGMPNNRFLAERTGGTYSTLKVQPAELEDSGVYFCASSLRTSFNEQFFGPGTRLTVL.

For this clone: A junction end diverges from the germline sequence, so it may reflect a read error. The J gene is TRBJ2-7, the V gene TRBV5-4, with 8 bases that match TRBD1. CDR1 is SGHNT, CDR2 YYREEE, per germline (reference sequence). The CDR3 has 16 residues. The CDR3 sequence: CASSPRPGTGSDEQYF. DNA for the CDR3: TGTGCCAGCAGCCCTAGACCCGGGACAGGCTCCGACGAGCAGTACTTC. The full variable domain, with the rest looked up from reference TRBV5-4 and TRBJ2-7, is ETGVTQSPTHLIKTRGQQVTLRCSSQSGHNTVSWYQQALGQGPQFIFQYYREEENGRGNFPPRFSGLQFPNYSSELNVNALELDDSALYLCASSPRPGTGSDEQYFGPGTRLTVT.

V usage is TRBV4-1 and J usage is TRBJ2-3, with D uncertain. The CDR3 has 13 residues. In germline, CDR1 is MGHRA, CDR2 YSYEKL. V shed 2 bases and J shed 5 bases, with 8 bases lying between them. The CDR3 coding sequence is TGCGCCAGCAGCCAAAGCGTCGGAGATACGCAGTATTTT. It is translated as CASSQSVGDTQYF.

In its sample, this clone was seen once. The CDR3 sequence: CASSARTGKSTEAFF. In nucleotides, the CDR3 is TGCGCCAGCAGCGCACGGACAGGGAAGAGCACTGAAGCTTTCTTT. The chain links TRBV5-1 to TRBJ1-1, with 8 bases aligning to TRBD1. The CDR3 totals 15 residues. With 4 bases clipped from V and 4 bases from J, the junction kept 9 bases outside the gene matches. From germline, CDR1 is SGHRS and CDR2 YFSETQ. Full variable domain (outside the CDR3, taken from reference TRBV5-1 and TRBJ1-1): KAGVTQTPRYLIKTRGQQVTLSCSPISGHRSVSWYQQTPGQGLQFLFEYFSETQRNKGNFPGRFSGRQFSNSRSEMNVSTLELGDSALYLCASSARTGKSTEAFFGQGTRLTVV.

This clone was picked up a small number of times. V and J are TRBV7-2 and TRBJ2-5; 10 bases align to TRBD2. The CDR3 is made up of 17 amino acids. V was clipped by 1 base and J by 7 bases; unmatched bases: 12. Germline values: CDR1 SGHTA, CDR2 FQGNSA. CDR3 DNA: TGTGCCAGCAGCTTAGGGGGAGCGGGGGGGGTGGTTGGGACCCAGTACTTC. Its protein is CASSLGGAGGVVGTQYF.

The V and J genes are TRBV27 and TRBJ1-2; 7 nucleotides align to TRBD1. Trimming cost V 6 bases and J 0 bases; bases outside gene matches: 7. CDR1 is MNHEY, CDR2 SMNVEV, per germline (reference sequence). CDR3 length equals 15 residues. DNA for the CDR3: TGTGCCAGCAGGCCCGGGGACAGAGCTAACTATGGCTACACCTTC. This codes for CASRPGDRANYGYTF.

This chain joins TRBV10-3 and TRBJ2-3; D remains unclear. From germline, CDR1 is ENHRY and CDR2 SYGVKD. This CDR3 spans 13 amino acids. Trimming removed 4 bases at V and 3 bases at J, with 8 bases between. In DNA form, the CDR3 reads TGTGCCATCAGTGTAACTACAACAGATACGCAGTATTTT. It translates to CAISVTTTDTQYF.

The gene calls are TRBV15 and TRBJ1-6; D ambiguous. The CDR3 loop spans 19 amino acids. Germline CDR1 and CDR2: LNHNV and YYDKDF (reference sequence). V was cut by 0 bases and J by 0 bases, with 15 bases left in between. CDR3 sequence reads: CATSRDLKGTSSYNSPLHF. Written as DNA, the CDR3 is TGTGCCACCAGCAGAGACTTAAAAGGAACTAGCTCCTATAATTCACCCCTCCACTTT. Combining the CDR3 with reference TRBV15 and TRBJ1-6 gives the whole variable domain DAMVIQNPRYQVTQFGKPVTLSCSQTLNHNVMYWYQQKSSQAPKLLFHYYDKDFNNEADTPDNFQSRRPNTSFCFLDIRSPGLGDTAMYLCATSRDLKGTSSYNSPLHFGNGTRLTVT.

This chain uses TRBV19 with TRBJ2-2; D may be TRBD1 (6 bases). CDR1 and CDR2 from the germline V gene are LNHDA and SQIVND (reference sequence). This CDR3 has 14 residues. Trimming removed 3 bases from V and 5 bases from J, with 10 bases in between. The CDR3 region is CASSISQGTGELFF. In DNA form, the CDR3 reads TGTGCCAGTAGTATCTCCCAGGGGACCGGGGAGCTGTTTTTT.

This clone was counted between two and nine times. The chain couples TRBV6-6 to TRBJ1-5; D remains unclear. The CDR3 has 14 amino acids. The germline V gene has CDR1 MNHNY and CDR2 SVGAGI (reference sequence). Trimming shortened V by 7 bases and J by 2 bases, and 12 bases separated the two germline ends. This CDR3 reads CASTLSEGNQPQHF. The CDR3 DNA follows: TGTGCCAGCACCCTTAGCGAGGGCAATCAGCCCCAGCATTTT.

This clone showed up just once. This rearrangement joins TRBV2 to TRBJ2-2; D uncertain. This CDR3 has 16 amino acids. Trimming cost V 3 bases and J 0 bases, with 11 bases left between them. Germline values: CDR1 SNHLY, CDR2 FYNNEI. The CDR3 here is CASSDSRQANTGELFF. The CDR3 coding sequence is TGTGCCAGCAGTGACTCTCGGCAGGCGAACACCGGGGAGCTGTTTTTT.

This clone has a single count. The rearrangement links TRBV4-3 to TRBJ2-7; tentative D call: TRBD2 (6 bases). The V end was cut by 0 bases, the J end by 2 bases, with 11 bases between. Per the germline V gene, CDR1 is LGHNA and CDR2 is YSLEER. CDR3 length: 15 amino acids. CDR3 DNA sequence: TGCGCCAGCAGCCAAGATCGGGGGAGTCCCTACGAGCAGTACTTC. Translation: CASSQDRGSPYEQYF.

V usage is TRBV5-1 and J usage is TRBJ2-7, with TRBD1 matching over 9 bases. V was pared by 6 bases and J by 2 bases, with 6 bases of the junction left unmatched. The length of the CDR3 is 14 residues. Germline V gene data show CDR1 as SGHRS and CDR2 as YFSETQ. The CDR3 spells CASILGQGTYEQYF. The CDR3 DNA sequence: TGCGCCAGCATTCTGGGACAGGGAACCTACGAGCAGTACTTC.

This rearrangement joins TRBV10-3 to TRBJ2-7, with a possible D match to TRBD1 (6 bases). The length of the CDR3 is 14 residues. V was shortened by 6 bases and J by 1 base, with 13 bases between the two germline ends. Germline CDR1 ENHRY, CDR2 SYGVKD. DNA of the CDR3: TGTGCCATCAGCCGAAACAGGGAATCCTACGAGCAGTACTTC. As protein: CAISRNRESYEQYF.

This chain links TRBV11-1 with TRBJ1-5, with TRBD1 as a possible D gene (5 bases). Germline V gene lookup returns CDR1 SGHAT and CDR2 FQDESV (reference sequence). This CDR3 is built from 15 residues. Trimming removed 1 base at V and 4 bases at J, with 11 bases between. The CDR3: CASSLGRGGNQPQHF. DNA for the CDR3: TGTGCCAGCAGCTTAGGAAGGGGAGGGAATCAGCCCCAGCATTTT.

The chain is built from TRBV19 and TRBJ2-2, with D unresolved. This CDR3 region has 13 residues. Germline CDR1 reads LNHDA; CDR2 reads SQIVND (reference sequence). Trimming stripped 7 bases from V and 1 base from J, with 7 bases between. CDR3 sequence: CASIGGNTGELFF. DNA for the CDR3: TGTGCCAGTATTGGCGGGAACACCGGGGAGCTGTTTTTT. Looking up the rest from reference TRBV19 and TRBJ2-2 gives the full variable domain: DGGITQSPKYLFRKEGQNVTLSCEQNLNHDAMYWYRQDPGQGLRLIYYSQIVNDFQKGDIAEGYSVSREKKESFPLTVTSAQKNPTAFYLCASIGGNTGELFFGEGSRLTVL.

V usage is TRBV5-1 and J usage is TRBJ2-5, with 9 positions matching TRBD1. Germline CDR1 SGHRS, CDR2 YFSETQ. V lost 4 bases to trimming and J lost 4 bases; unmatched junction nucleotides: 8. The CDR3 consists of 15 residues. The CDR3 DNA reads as TGCGCCAGCAGCGCACCGGGACAGGGCGCAGAGACCCAGTACTTC. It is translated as CASSAPGQGAETQYF.

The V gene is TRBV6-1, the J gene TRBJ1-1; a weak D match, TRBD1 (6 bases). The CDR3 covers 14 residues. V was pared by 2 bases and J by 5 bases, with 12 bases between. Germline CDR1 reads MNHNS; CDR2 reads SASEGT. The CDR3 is CASSETGTRTEAFF. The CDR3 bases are TGTGCCAGCAGTGAAACAGGGACGAGGACTGAAGCTTTCTTT.

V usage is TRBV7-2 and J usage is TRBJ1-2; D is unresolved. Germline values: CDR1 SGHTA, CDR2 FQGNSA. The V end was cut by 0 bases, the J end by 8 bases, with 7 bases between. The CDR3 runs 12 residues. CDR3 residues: CASSLAFAGYTF. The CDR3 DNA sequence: TGTGCCAGCAGCTTAGCTTTTGCGGGCTACACCTTC.

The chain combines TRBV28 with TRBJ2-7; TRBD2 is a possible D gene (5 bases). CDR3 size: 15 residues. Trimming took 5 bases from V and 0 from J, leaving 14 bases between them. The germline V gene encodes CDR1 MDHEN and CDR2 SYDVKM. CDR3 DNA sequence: TGTGCCAGCAGTCCCCCCGAGGGTGGCTCCTACGAGCAGTACTTC. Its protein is CASSPPEGGSYEQYF.

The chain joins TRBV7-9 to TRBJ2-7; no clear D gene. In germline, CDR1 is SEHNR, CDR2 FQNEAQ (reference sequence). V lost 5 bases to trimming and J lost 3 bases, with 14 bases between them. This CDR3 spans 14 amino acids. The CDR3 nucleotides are TGTGCCAGCAGCCTCTCCGAAAGAGGCTACGAGCAGTACTTC. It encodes CASSLSERGYEQYF.

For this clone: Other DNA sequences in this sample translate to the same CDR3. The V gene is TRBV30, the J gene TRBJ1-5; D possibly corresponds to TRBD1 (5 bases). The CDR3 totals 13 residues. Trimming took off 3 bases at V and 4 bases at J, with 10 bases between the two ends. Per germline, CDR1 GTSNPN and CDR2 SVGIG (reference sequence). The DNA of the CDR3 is TGTGCCTGGAGCGTAGGGGCAAATCAGCCCCAGCATTTT. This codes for CAWSVGANQPQHF.

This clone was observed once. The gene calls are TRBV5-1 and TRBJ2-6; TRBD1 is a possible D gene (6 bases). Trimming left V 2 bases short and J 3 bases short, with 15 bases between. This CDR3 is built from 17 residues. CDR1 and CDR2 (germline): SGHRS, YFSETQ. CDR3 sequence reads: CASSFKLQGSGANVLTF. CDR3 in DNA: TGCGCCAGCAGCTTCAAACTTCAGGGGAGTGGGGCCAACGTCCTGACTTTC.

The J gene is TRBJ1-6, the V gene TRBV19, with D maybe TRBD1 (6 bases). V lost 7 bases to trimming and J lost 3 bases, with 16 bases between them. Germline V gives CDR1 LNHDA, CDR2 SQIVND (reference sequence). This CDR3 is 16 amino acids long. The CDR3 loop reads CASTPGRDIYNSPLHF. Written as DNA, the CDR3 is TGTGCCAGTACCCCGGGCCGGGACATCTATAATTCACCCCTCCACTTT.

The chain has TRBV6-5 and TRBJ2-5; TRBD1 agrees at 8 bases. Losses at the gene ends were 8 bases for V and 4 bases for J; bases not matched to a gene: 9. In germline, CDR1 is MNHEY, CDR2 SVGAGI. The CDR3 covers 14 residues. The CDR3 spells CASGGQGWGETQYF. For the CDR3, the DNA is TGTGCCAGCGGCGGACAGGGCTGGGGAGAGACCCAGTACTTC.